The TCR beta chain under discussion was sequenced for a study of blood T cell repertoires in COVID-19. The germline V gene encodes CDR1 SQVTM and CDR2 ANQGSEA. The CDR3 runs to 13 residues. V was trimmed by 0 bases and J by 5 bases, leaving 10 bases between them. This table comes from immunoSEQ multiplex PCR, and its TCRdb copy is limited to in-frame clones, with some not included. Here the sample spans approximately 210,000 clones, less than 90% being singletons. The specimen was peripheral blood. J is TRBJ1-2 and V is TRBV29-1, with D tentatively TRBD1 (5 bases). This sequence was found in a man in his 70s with acute or convalescent COVID-19. CDR3: CSVEDGRDYGYTF. The CDR3 DNA reads TGCAGCGTTGAAGATGGCAGGGATTATGGCTACACCTTC.